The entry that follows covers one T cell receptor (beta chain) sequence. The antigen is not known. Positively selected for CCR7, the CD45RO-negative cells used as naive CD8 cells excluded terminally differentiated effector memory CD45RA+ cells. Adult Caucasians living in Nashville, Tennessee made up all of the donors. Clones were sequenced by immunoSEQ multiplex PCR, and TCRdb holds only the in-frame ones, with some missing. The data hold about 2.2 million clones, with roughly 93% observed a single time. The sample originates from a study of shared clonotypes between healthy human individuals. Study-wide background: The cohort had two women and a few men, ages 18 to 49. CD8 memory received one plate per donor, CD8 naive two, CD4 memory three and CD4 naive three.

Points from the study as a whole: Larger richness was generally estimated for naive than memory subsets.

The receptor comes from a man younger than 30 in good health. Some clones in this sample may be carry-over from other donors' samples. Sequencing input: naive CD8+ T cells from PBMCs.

The CDR3, as DNA: TGTGCCAGCAGGAGGAACAGAGTTAGCAATCAGCCCCAGCATTTT. This sequence encodes CASRRNRVSNQPQHF. V is TRBV28 and J is TRBJ1-5, with D uncertain. With 6 bases removed from V and 0 bases from J, the gap between germline ends came to 12 bases. The CDR3 sequence is 15 residues long. Germline CDR1 and CDR2: MDHEN and SYDVKM.